This is a list of T cell receptor beta chains from one sample in a study of T cells after yellow fever vaccination. MiXCR was run by TCRdb on the 5' RACE reads, yielding one entry per CDR3 protein. The table lists some 390,000 distinct CDR3 sequences, roughly 6.1% of them singletons. Material: PBMCs, obtained 5 days after the yellow fever booster vaccination. The receptors shown here come from a man aged 30 to 45 who received the YFV17D yellow fever vaccine. The CDR3 runs from the conserved cysteine through the conserved F or W.

V gene: TRBV7-9
CDR3 length: 14
J gene: TRBJ1-5
CDR3 protein: CASSLDGSNQPQHF

V gene: TRBV27
CDR3 length: 15
J gene: TRBJ2-3
CDR3 protein: CASSLRTTSTDTQYF

V gene: TRBV10-3
CDR3 length: 13
J gene: TRBJ2-1
CDR3 protein: CAISEETVNEQFF

V gene: TRBV20-1
CDR3 length: 12
J gene: TRBJ2-3
CDR3 protein: CSGSGGPNTQYF

V gene: TRBV27
CDR3 length: 14
J gene: TRBJ2-7
CDR3 protein: CASSPGTGVGEQYF

V gene: TRBV12-3/TRBV12-4
CDR3 length: 15
J gene: TRBJ2-5
CDR3 protein: CASSLRSGYQETQYF

V gene: TRBV4-1
CDR3 length: 17
J gene: TRBJ2-7
CDR3 protein: CASSQSWTAGSLYEQYF

V gene: TRBV5-1
CDR3 length: 15
J gene: TRBJ1-1
CDR3 protein: CASSLYGDGNTEAFF

V gene: TRBV9
CDR3 length: 13
J gene: TRBJ2-1
CDR3 protein: CASSVEPDNEQFF

V gene: TRBV12-3/TRBV12-4
CDR3 length: 16
J gene: TRBJ2-7
CDR3 protein: CASNHPPYLPYYEQYF

V gene: TRBV7-9
CDR3 length: 14
J gene: TRBJ2-7
CDR3 protein: CASSYQGGSREQYF

V gene: TRBV20-1
CDR3 length: 12
J gene: TRBJ2-5
CDR3 protein: CSAKGPGETQYF

V gene: TRBV7-9
CDR3 length: 14
J gene: TRBJ2-2
CDR3 protein: CASSPGGPSGELFF

V gene: TRBV5-1
CDR3 length: 12
J gene: TRBJ2-3
CDR3 protein: CASSRTQDTQYF

V gene: TRBV12-3/TRBV12-4
CDR3 length: 15
J gene: TRBJ2-1
CDR3 protein: CASSLGTSGSIEQFF

V gene: TRBV5-6
CDR3 length: 14
J gene: TRBJ1-2
CDR3 protein: CATFASGVVYGYTF

V gene: TRBV5-1
CDR3 length: 13
J gene: TRBJ2-3
CDR3 protein: CASEDRITDTQYF

V gene: TRBV4-3
CDR3 length: 12
J gene: TRBJ1-6
CDR3 protein: CASSQEGSPLHF

V gene: TRBV20-1
CDR3 length: 15
J gene: TRBJ2-1
CDR3 protein: CSARARDSSYNEQFF

V gene: TRBV5-1
CDR3 length: 14
J gene: TRBJ1-1
CDR3 protein: CASSVGQLNGEAFF

V gene: TRBV7-9
CDR3 length: 13
J gene: TRBJ1-2
CDR3 protein: CASSGQLNYGYTF

V gene: TRBV29-1
CDR3 length: 13
J gene: TRBJ2-5
CDR3 protein: CSAHGGDQETQYF

V gene: TRBV7-6
CDR3 length: 21
J gene: TRBJ2-2
CDR3 protein: CASSHQRGQPSGTPDGGELFF

V gene: TRBV18
CDR3 length: 18
J gene: TRBJ2-2
CDR3 protein: CASSPRTSGIGNTGELFF

V gene: TRBV5-1
CDR3 length: 14
J gene: TRBJ2-2
CDR3 protein: CASSVSGSTGELFF

V gene: TRBV28
CDR3 length: 13
J gene: TRBJ1-1
CDR3 protein: CASSYTGDRRAFF